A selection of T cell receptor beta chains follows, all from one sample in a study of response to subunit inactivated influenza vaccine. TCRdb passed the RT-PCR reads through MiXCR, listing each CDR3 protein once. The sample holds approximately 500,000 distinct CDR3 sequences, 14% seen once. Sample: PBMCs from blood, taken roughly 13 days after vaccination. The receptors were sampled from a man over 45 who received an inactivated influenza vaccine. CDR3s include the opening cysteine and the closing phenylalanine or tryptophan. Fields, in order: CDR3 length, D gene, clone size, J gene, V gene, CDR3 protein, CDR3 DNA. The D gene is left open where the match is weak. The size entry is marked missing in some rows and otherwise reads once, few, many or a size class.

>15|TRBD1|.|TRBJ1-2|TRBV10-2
CASSEEGAIGYGYTF
TGCGCCAGCAGTGAGGAGGGGGCAATAGGCTATGGCTACACCTTC
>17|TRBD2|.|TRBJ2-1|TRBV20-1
CSARVLGSGRSYNEQFF
TGCAGTGCTAGAGTCCTGGGTAGCGGGAGGAGCTACAATGAGCAGTTCTTC
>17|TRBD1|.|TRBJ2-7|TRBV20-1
CSASDRGDRGINYEQYF
TGCAGTGCTAGTGATCGGGGAGACAGGGGGATTAACTACGAGCAGTACTTC
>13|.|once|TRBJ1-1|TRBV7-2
CASSWSANTEAFF
TGTGCCAGCAGCTGGAGCGCGAACACTGAAGCTTTCTTT
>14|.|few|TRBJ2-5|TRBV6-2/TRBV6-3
CASSYLGSQETQYF
TGTGCCAGCAGTTACTTAGGCAGCCAAGAGACCCAGTACTTC
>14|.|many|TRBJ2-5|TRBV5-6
CASSLVLSQETQYF
TGTGCCAGCAGCTTGGTTTTGAGCCAAGAGACCCAGTACTTC
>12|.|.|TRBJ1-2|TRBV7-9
CASIRDAGGYTF
TGTGCCAGCATTCGGGACGCTGGTGGCTACACCTTC
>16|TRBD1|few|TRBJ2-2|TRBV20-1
CSARTPTGSGTGELFF
TGCAGTGCTAGAACCCCGACAGGGTCGGGGACCGGGGAGCTGTTTTTT
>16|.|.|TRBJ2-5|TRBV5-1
CASSLASQTNQETQYF
TGCGCCAGCAGCTTGGCCTCTCAGACAAACCAAGAGACCCAGTACTTC
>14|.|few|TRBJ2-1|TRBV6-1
CASIFPQARNEQFF
TGTGCCAGCATCTTCCCGCAGGCTCGCAATGAGCAGTTCTTC
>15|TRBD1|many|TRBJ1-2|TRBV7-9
CASSLWDRGVGGYTF
TGTGCCAGCAGCCTATGGGACAGGGGAGTCGGTGGCTACACCTTC
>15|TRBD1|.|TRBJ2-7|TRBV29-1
CSAQTGQGFFGEQYF
TGCAGCGCCCAGACGGGACAGGGGTTTTTTGGCGAGCAGTACTTC
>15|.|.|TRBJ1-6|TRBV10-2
CASSESGGRFSPLHF
TGCGCCAGCAGTGAGTCGGGAGGCAGATTCTCACCCCTCCACTTT
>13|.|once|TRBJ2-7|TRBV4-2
CAISPGPGFPQYF
TGTGCCATCAGCCCCGGGCCCGGATTCCCGCAGTACTTC
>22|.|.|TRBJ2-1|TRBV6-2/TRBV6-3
CASSYSTGPVGGRNPSYNEQFF
TGTGCCAGCAGTTACTCGACAGGGCCAGTGGGCGGGAGGAATCCCTCCTACAATGAGCAGTTCTTC
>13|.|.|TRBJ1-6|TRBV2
CAKPDTPNSPLHF
TGTGCCAAACCGGACACTCCCAATTCACCCCTCCACTTT
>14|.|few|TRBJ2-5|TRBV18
CASSPLAVIETQYF
TGTGCCAGCTCACCACTAGCCGTCATAGAGACCCAGTACTTC
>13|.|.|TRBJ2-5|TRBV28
CASRLIQGGGPHF
TGTGCCAGCAGATTGATACAAGGGGGAGGACCCCACTTC
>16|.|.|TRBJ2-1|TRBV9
CASSVWAIAGRDEQFF
TGTGCCAGCAGCGTATGGGCCATAGCAGGGCGGGATGAGCAGTTCTTC
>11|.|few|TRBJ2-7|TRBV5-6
CASNRFYEQYF
TGTGCCAGCAACCGTTTCTACGAGCAGTACTTC
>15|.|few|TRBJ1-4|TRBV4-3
CASSPRGVTNEKLFF
TGCGCCAGCAGCCCGAGGGGTGTAACTAATGAAAAACTGTTTTTT
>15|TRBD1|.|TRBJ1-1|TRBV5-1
CASSLDSTGGTEAFF
TGCGCCAGCAGCTTGGATTCGACAGGGGGCACTGAAGCTTTCTTT
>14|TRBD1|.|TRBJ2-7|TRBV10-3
CATLDRGLGYEQYF
TGTGCCACCCTGGACAGGGGGCTAGGCTACGAGCAGTACTTC
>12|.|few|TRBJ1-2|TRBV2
CASSEHRRGYTF
TGTGCCAGCAGTGAACACCGGAGGGGCTACACCTTC
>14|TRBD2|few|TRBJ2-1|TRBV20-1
CSARTSGRGDEQFF
TGCAGTGCTAGAACTAGCGGGAGAGGCGATGAGCAGTTCTTC
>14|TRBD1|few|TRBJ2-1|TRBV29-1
CSVRRDRGYNEQFF
TGCAGCGTCAGACGGGACAGGGGATACAATGAGCAGTTCTTC
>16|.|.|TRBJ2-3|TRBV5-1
CASSLVLQGSTDTQYF
TGCGCCAGCAGCTTGGTTCTCCAGGGCAGCACAGATACGCAGTATTTT
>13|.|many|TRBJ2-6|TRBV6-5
CASSYSGANVLTF
TGTGCCAGCAGTTACTCTGGGGCCAACGTCCTGACTTTC
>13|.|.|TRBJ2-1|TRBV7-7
CASSSEVGNEQFF
TGTGCCAGCAGCTCGGAAGTTGGGAATGAGCAGTTCTTC
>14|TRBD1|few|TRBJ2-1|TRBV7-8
CASRRTGSVNEQFF
TGTGCCAGCAGGAGGACAGGGTCGGTAAATGAGCAGTTCTTC
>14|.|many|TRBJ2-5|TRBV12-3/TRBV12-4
CASSPRRIQETQYF
TGTGCCAGCAGTCCCCGACGGATTCAAGAGACCCAGTACTTC
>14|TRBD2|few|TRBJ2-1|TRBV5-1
CASSLASGNNEQFF
TGCGCCAGCAGCTTGGCTAGCGGGAACAATGAGCAGTTCTTC
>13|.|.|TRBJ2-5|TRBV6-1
CASSHGGPETQYF
TGTGCCAGCAGCCACGGGGGGCCTGAGACCCAGTACTTC
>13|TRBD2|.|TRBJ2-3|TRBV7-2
CASRDGGSGGQYF
TGTGCCAGCAGGGACGGGGGGTCTGGGGGGCAGTATTTT
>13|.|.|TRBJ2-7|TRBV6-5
CASSYSKAYEQYF
TGTGCCAGCAGTTACTCGAAAGCGTACGAGCAGTACTTC
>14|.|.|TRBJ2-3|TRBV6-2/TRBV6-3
CASSYSASLDTQYF
TGTGCCAGCAGTTACTCTGCTAGTTTGGATACGCAGTATTTT
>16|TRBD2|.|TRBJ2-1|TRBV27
CASSLSGEGSYNEQFF
TGTGCCAGCAGTCTATCCGGGGAGGGCTCCTACAATGAGCAGTTCTTC
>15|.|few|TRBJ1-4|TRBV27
CASSLSVGLHEKLFF
TGTGCCAGCAGTTTATCGGTAGGGCTACATGAAAAACTGTTTTTT
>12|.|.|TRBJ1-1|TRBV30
CAWRKMNTEAFF
TGTGCCTGGAGAAAGATGAACACTGAAGCTTTCTTT
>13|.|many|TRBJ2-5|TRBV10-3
CAISESGVETQYF
TGTGCCATCAGTGAGTCGGGGGTGGAGACCCAGTACTTC
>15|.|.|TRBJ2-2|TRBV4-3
CASSHRRFGAGELFF
TGCGCCAGCAGCCATCGTCGGTTCGGGGCCGGGGAGCTGTTTTTT
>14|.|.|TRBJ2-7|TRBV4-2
CASSQDLRDYEQYF
TGTGCCAGCAGCCAAGATCTCAGAGATTACGAGCAGTACTTC
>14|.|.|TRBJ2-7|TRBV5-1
CASSWGTYGYEQYF
TGCGCCAGCAGCTGGGGGACTTATGGCTACGAGCAGTACTTC
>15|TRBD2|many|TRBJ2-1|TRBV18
CASSRRGDSYNEQFF
TGTGCCAGCTCACGGCGGGGGGACTCCTACAATGAGCAGTTCTTC
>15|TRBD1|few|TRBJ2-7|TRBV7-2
CASSLLGQGLGEQYF
TGTGCCAGCAGCTTACTGGGACAGGGATTGGGCGAGCAGTACTTC